The rows below give T cell receptor beta chains drawn from one sample of a study of a mutant IDH1 vaccine in newly diagnosed glioma. Antigens of these TCRs are unknown. The repertoire was sequenced with immunoSEQ multiplex PCR; TCRdb's copy has only in-frame clones and lacks some. The profile covers under 60,000 clones, with around 80% appearing a single time and 4.9% taken by the ten largest. The material sequenced was PBMCs, taken from a glioma patient whose treatment included an IDH1 peptide vaccine. All receptors derive from a woman aged 40 to 50 with glioma. Some clones in this sample may be carry-over from other donors' samples. The CDR3 runs from the conserved cysteine through the conserved F or W. The D gene is left open where the match is weak. Not every row has a clone size; where given, it reads once, few, many or a size class.

TRBJ1-2,TRBV29-1,TRBD1,.,CSVRQTDRISTF,TGCAGCGTGCGACAGACGGACAGGATCAGCACCTTC
TRBJ1-5,TRBV6-5,TRBD1,.,CASSYTRGREPQHF,TGTGCCAGCAGTTACACCAGGGGGCGCGAGCCCCAGCATTTT
TRBJ2-3,TRBV15,.,.,CATSTLGGDTQYF,TGTGCCACCAGCACCCTCGGGGGAGATACGCAGTATTTT
TRBJ1-2,TRBV2,.,.,CASSDSNYGYTF,TGTGCCAGCAGTGACAGTAACTATGGCTACACCTTC
TRBJ2-1,TRBV30,.,few,CAWDYGNNEQFF,TGTGCCTGGGACTACGGTAACAATGAGCAGTTCTTC
TRBJ1-4,TRBV2,.,.,CASKGSGTNEKLFF,TGTGCCAGCAAGGGCTCTGGAACTAATGAAAAACTGTTTTTT
TRBJ1-5,TRBV27,TRBD1,.,CASRGTGSNQPQHF,TGTGCCAGCAGAGGGACAGGGAGCAATCAGCCCCAGCATTTT
TRBJ2-1,TRBV12-5,TRBD2,.,CASGLPTSGGVNEQFF,TGTGCTAGTGGTTTGCCAACTAGCGGGGGAGTCAATGAGCAGTTCTTC
TRBJ2-5,TRBV5-6,TRBD1,.,CASSSSGGARETQYF,TGTGCCAGCAGCTCCTCAGGGGGCGCGAGGGAGACCCAGTACTTC
TRBJ2-6,TRBV29-1,.,.,CSVVSSGANVLTF,TGCAGCGTGGTCTCCTCTGGGGCCAACGTCCTGACTTTC
TRBJ1-2,TRBV6-6,.,.,CASSYSKEAGGYTF,TGTGCCAGCAGTTACTCGAAGGAAGCGGGTGGCTACACCTTC
TRBJ1-2,TRBV7-8,TRBD1,.,CASSLGDRIYGYTF,TGTGCCAGCAGCTTAGGGGACAGGATCTATGGCTACACCTTC
TRBJ2-7,TRBV5-1,TRBD1,.,CASSQGAYEQYF,TGCGCCAGCAGCCAGGGGGCCTACGAGCAGTACTTC